This TCR beta chain was sequenced during a study of cytomegalovirus exposure and HLA in healthy donors. About the research overall: Later analysis reported that the roughly 120 validation repertoires shared the platform of the approximately 620 first-cohort repertoires.

Sequencing was performed with immunoSEQ multiplex PCR; in TCRdb, only in-frame clones are kept and a portion is missing. The repertoire holds about 250,000 clones, with roughly 90% as singletons. This clone has a single count. Trimming took off 4 bases at V and 2 bases at J, with 16 bases between the two ends. Germline V gene sequence: CDR1 SEHNR, CDR2 FQNEAQ (reference sequence). There are 16 residues in the CDR3. V gene TRBV7-9 combines with J gene TRBJ2-3; D tentatively fits TRBD1 or TRBD2 (5 bases each). The clonotype was recovered from a man aged 18 to 29 in good health and CMV-seropositive. Sequenced: PBMCs. The CDR3 protein is CASSYPLTGTTDTQYF. CDR3 nucleotide sequence: TGTGCCAGCAGCTACCCCCTCACTGGGACCACAGATACGCAGTATTTT.